This T cell receptor beta chain derives from a study of breast tumors, draining lymph nodes, adjacent tissues. Study-level findings and limits: Compared with basal-like, luminal-like tumors shared significantly more repertoire with nontumor tissue.

Breast cancer patients provided tissue from their axillary draining lymph nodes. This clonotype was detected ten times or more. The target antigen is unknown. The length of the CDR3 is 14 residues. In germline, CDR1 is DFQATT, CDR2 SNEGSKA (reference sequence). Trimming stripped 0 bases from V and 13 bases from J, with 19 bases between. TCRdb passed the multiplex PCR reads through MiXCR, listing each CDR3 protein once. Of some 250,000 distinct CDR3 sequences listed, around 35% are singletons. The rearrangement links TRBV20-1 to TRBJ1-5; D is possibly TRBD1 (5 bases). The sequence was collected from a female donor with breast cancer. Some clones in this sample may be carry-over from other donors' samples. What was sequenced was axillary lymph node tissue. The CDR3 reads CSARDLGAGPQQHF. DNA of the CDR3: TGCAGTGCTAGAGATCTCGGCGCGGGGCCTCAACAGCATTTT.